The 29 T cell receptor beta chains below all came from one sample that was sequenced in a study of post-analysis software for immune sequencing data. Study findings and constraints: In patients, TRBV5-6, TRBV5-1 and TRBV20-1 belonged to five TRBV segments found more frequently than in controls.

The antigens of these receptors remain unknown. Incorporated into the TCR beta cDNA libraries were unique molecular identifiers, which served to reduce PCR and sequencing biases. TCRdb itself ran the PCR reads through MiXCR, one entry per CDR3 protein. The sample lists some 450,000 distinct CDR3 sequences; under 55% were seen once. The sample consisted of blood. The receptors come from a girl aged 5 to 17 with multiple sclerosis.

This clonotype was observed a few times. The rearrangement uses TRBV4-1 and TRBJ1-6; D is unclear. This CDR3 contains 15 residues. V lost 1 base, J lost 8 bases, and 12 bases lay in between. CDR1 is MGHRA and CDR2 is YSYEKL in the germline V gene. CDR3 DNA: TGCGCCAGCAGCCAAGGGGAGAGTGGGGATTCACCCCTCCACTTT. As protein: CASSQGESGDSPLHF.

V and J are TRBV11-2 and TRBJ1-1; 8 bases map to TRBD1. CDR1 and CDR2 (germline): SGHAT, FQNNGV. The CDR3 is 14 residues long. V lost 1 base to trimming and J lost 8 bases; unmatched junction nucleotides: 6. CDR3 nucleotide sequence: TGTGCCAGCAGCTTAGGACAGGGGAGCACCGAAGCTTTCTTT. Its protein product is CASSLGQGSTEAFF.

This clonotype was observed a few times. The CDR3 here is CASRSLLTRGGSYEQYF. CDR3 in DNA: TGTGCCAGCAGATCCCTTCTGACGCGGGGAGGCTCCTACGAGCAGTACTTC. The genes are TRBV11-2 and TRBJ2-7, with D possibly being TRBD2 (6 bases). This CDR3 contains 17 residues. Trimming shortened V by 6 bases and J by 0 bases, and 21 bases separated the two germline ends. Germline CDR1 is SGHAT and CDR2 is FQNNGV.

The rearrangement joins TRBV29-1 to TRBJ2-2; no firm D call. The CDR3 has 12 residues. The V end lost 7 bases, the J end lost 8 bases, and 14 bases lay between the germline ends. Germline values: CDR1 SQVTM, CDR2 ANQGSEA. The CDR3 sequence: CSAKSGQGELFF. The CDR3 bases are TGCAGCGCAAAGTCCGGGCAGGGGGAGCTGTTTTTT.

This chain connects TRBV9 to TRBJ2-3; the D gene is possibly TRBD1 (6 bases). V was trimmed by 0 bases and J by 4 bases, leaving 12 bases between them. This CDR3 has 15 residues. Germline loops: CDR1 SGDLS, CDR2 YYNGEE. The CDR3 here is CASSVGGGWADTQYF. The CDR3 nucleotides read TGTGCCAGCAGCGTAGGAGGGGGATGGGCAGATACGCAGTATTTT.

The chain is built from TRBV6-5 and TRBJ2-7; 7 bases are a match to TRBD2. CDR1 is MNHEY, CDR2 SVGAGI, per germline. CDR3 length: 18 amino acids. Unmatched junction bases numbered 11, after V lost 0 bases and J lost 0 bases. This CDR3 is CASSYSKSGLADSYEQYF. Written as DNA, the CDR3 is TGTGCCAGCAGTTACTCGAAATCTGGGCTAGCGGACTCCTACGAGCAGTACTTC.

This clonotype was observed a handful of times. The chain combines TRBV15 with TRBJ2-3, with 11 bases fitting TRBD2. Losses at the gene ends were 7 bases for V and 3 bases for J; bases not matched to a gene: 0. Looked up from germline, CDR1 is LNHNV and CDR2 is YYDKDF (reference sequence). This CDR3 region has 13 residues. The CDR3 region is CATIAGGTDTQYF. The DNA of the CDR3 is TGTGCCACCATAGCGGGAGGGACAGATACGCAGTATTTT.

This clonotype appeared a single time. The J gene is TRBJ1-1, the V gene TRBV29-1; no clear D. Germline CDR1 and CDR2: SQVTM and ANQGSEA. V gave up 6 bases and J gave up 7 bases, with 21 bases separating them. The CDR3 has 14 amino acids. DNA for the CDR3: TGCAGCGTCTGGGGAAAGTTGAGTGGTAATGAAGCTTTCTTT. This sequence encodes CSVWGKLSGNEAFF.

CDR3: CASSSGDPYEQYF. Here the CDR3 DNA reads TGTGCCAGCAGCTCCGGGGACCCCTACGAGCAGTACTTC. This chain joins TRBV7-9 and TRBJ2-7; D may correspond to TRBD1 or TRBD2 (5 bases each). The CDR3 runs to 13 residues. Trimming cost V 4 bases and J 2 bases, with 9 bases left between them. The germline V gene encodes CDR1 SEHNR and CDR2 FQNEAQ (reference sequence).

At least ten counts were recorded for this clonotype. The chain has TRBV12-3 or TRBV12-4 and TRBJ2-7; D remains unclear. The CDR3 is 18 residues long. V was trimmed by 3 bases and J by 0 bases, leaving 21 bases between them. CDR3 DNA: TGTGCCAGCAGTTTTTATCTATCTGGTGGCAGGAGCTCCTACGAGCAGTACTTC. Residues: CASSFYLSGGRSSYEQYF.

This clonotype was found a few times. V is TRBV27 and J is TRBJ2-7; D ambiguous. This CDR3 comprises 13 residues. The V end lost 6 bases, the J end lost 1 base, and 10 bases lay between the germline ends. Germline lookup yields CDR1 MNHEY and CDR2 SMNVEV (reference sequence). The CDR3 loop reads CASRPRRSYEQYF. In DNA form, the CDR3 reads TGTGCCAGCAGACCTCGACGGTCCTACGAGCAGTACTTC.

The chain combines TRBV20-1 with TRBJ2-5; D assignment may be TRBD1 or TRBD2 (5 bases each). From germline, CDR1 is DFQATT and CDR2 SNEGSKA (reference sequence). This CDR3 spans 13 amino acids. Trimming removed 3 bases at V and 1 base at J, with 9 bases between. The CDR3 DNA reads TGCAGTGCTAGGGGGACCATCCAAGAGACCCAGTACTTC. The encoded protein is CSARGTIQETQYF.

This clonotype turned up a few times. The gene calls are TRBV29-1 and TRBJ2-1, with a tentative D call TRBD2 (6 bases). The length of the CDR3 is 15 residues. Trimming left V 4 bases short and J 8 bases short, with 21 bases between. Germline lookup yields CDR1 SQVTM and CDR2 ANQGSEA. CDR3: CSVVSFFGGLDEQFF. The CDR3 coding sequence is TGCAGCGTTGTATCCTTTTTCGGAGGGTTGGATGAGCAGTTCTTC.

The chain links TRBV27 to TRBJ1-2, with 7 bases that match TRBD1. The CDR3 has 14 residues. J was trimmed by 4 bases and V by 5 bases; bases with no gene match: 7. Germline V gives CDR1 MNHEY, CDR2 SMNVEV (reference sequence). CDR3 bases: TGTGCCAGCAGTCCCCCGGGACAGAGCTATGGCTACACCTTC. Translating it yields CASSPPGQSYGYTF.

V gene TRBV28 combines with J gene TRBJ2-7; D is tentatively TRBD1 or TRBD2 (5 bases each). V gave up 2 bases and J gave up 1 base, with 12 bases separating them. Per germline, CDR1 MDHEN and CDR2 SYDVKM. CDR3 size: 15 residues. The CDR3 coding sequence is TGTGCCAGCAGTTTAGTCCAGGGACCTTCCTACGAGCAGTACTTC. Its translation: CASSLVQGPSYEQYF.

V gene TRBV6-5 combines with J gene TRBJ2-4; D is possibly TRBD1 (6 bases). The DNA end lines up better with TRBJ2-5; the J call may be wrong. The CDR3 consists of 14 residues. Germline V gene lookup returns CDR1 MNHEY and CDR2 SVGAGI. The CDR3 region has the DNA TGTGCCAGCAAGCCACTAGGGGGTGGCGAGACCCAGTACTTC. It is translated as CASKPLGGGETQYF.

This rearrangement joins TRBV30 to TRBJ2-3; D tentatively fits TRBD1 or TRBD2 (5 bases each). The germline V gene encodes CDR1 GTSNPN and CDR2 SVGIG (reference sequence). CDR3 length: 14 residues. The V end was cut by 1 base, the J end by 0 bases, with 8 bases between. CDR3 sequence: CAWSGGGSTDTQYF. The CDR3 DNA reads as TGTGCCTGGAGTGGGGGCGGGAGCACAGATACGCAGTATTTT.

The chain joins TRBV7-6 to TRBJ2-7; TRBD2 aligns across 8 bases. The CDR3 is made up of 15 amino acids. The ends lost 0 bases at V and 7 bases at J; junction bases unmatched: 8. Germline CDR1 is SGHVS and CDR2 is FNYEAQ. Here the CDR3 reads CASSLARAGEGEQYF. The CDR3 nucleotides read TGTGCCAGCAGCTTAGCCCGAGCGGGAGAGGGGGAGCAGTACTTC. The whole variable domain, filled in from reference TRBV7-6 and TRBJ2-7, reads GAGVSQSPRYKVTKRGQDVALRCDPISGHVSLYWYRQALGQGPEFLTYFNYEAQQDKSGLPNDRFSAERPEGSISTLTIQRTEQRDSAMYRCASSLARAGEGEQYFGPGTRLTVT.

The V gene is TRBV28, the J gene TRBJ2-5; D call uncertain. V was shortened by 0 bases and J by 2 bases, with 7 bases between the two germline ends. Germline CDR1 is MDHEN and CDR2 is SYDVKM. This CDR3 has 14 residues. The CDR3 loop is CASSLWSAQETQYF. As DNA, the CDR3 is TGTGCCAGCAGTTTATGGTCGGCACAAGAGACCCAGTACTTC.

The CDR3 loop reads CASSFPRGTDANEQYF. The CDR3 coding sequence is TGTGCCAGCAGCTTCCCCCGCGGGACAGACGCGAACGAGCAGTACTTC. This sequence joins TRBV7-9 and TRBJ2-7, with D maybe TRBD1 (7 bases). Looked up from germline, CDR1 is SEHNR and CDR2 is FQNEAQ (reference sequence). This CDR3 has 16 amino acids. Trimming took 3 bases from V and 5 from J, leaving 20 bases between them.

This clonotype was seen more than once but under ten times. V usage is TRBV7-2 and J usage is TRBJ2-7, with D unclear. The CDR3 length is 17 residues. Trimming left V 1 base short and J 0 bases short, with 16 bases between. From germline, CDR1 is SGHTA and CDR2 FQGNSA. CDR3 nucleotide sequence: TGTGCCAGCAGCTTAGGACTGCGGTACCAGAGCTCCTACGAGCAGTACTTC. Protein product: CASSLGLRYQSSYEQYF.

This clonotype was counted ten times or more. V gene TRBV5-1 combines with J gene TRBJ2-7, with D perhaps assigned TRBD1 or TRBD2 (5 bases each). V lost 4 bases and J lost 3, with 11 bases in between. The CDR3 contains 13 residues. CDR1 and CDR2 (germline): SGHRS, YFSETQ. CDR3 residues: CASSLRDGYEQYF. CDR3 bases: TGCGCCAGCAGCCTAAGGGACGGCTACGAGCAGTACTTC.

This rearrangement joins TRBV20-1 to TRBJ2-1; 10 nucleotides line up with TRBD2. After removal of 6 bases from V and 0 bases from J, the junction contained 11 bases not matched to a gene. The CDR3 contains 17 residues. Germline V gives CDR1 DFQATT, CDR2 SNEGSKA (reference sequence). The CDR3 DNA is TGCAGTGCCGGGCTGGGACTAGCGCTCAGCTCCTACAATGAGCAGTTCTTC. Amino acids: CSAGLGLALSSYNEQFF.

This clonotype was seen once. The V and J genes are TRBV7-2 and TRBJ2-7; 7 nucleotides match TRBD2. The CDR3 length is 14 residues. Germline values: CDR1 SGHTA, CDR2 FQGNSA. V shed 3 bases, J shed 7 bases, and the junction held 9 bases outside the gene matches. The CDR3 DNA sequence: TGTGCCAGCAGCTTTGGGCGGGAGAGACATGAGCAGTACTTC. This sequence encodes CASSFGRERHEQYF. The variable domain in full, with the rest retrieved from reference TRBV7-2 and TRBJ2-7, is GAGVSQSPSNKVTEKGKDVELRCDPISGHTALYWYRQSLGQGLEFLIYFQGNSAPDKSGLPSDRFSAERTGGSVSTLTIQRTQQEDSAVYLCASSFGRERHEQYFGPGTRLTVT.

A few counts support this clonotype. The chain recombines TRBV29-1 with TRBJ2-1; D perhaps matches TRBD2 (5 bases). Germline V gives CDR1 SQVTM, CDR2 ANQGSEA. There are 13 residues in the CDR3. The ends were cut back, 4 bases at V and 6 bases at J, with 13 bases in the middle. This CDR3 reads CSVVSANSNEQFF. The CDR3 DNA reads as TGCAGCGTTGTTAGCGCGAACTCCAATGAGCAGTTCTTC.

This clonotype was seen only a few times. The J gene is TRBJ2-7, the V gene TRBV20-1; no clear D. The CDR3 length is 12 residues. Germline V gives CDR1 DFQATT, CDR2 SNEGSKA (reference sequence). V was shortened by 3 bases and J by 4 bases, with 10 bases between the two germline ends. The CDR3 here is CSASSRGYEQYF. The CDR3 DNA is TGCAGTGCTAGTAGTCGAGGATACGAGCAGTACTTC.

This clonotype was picked up a small number of times. The chain recombines TRBV20-1 with TRBJ1-5, with unresolved D. The V gene's germline CDR1 is DFQATT and CDR2 SNEGSKA (reference sequence). Trimming shortened V by 2 bases and J by 5 bases, and 7 bases separated the two germline ends. CDR3 length: 12 residues. CDR3 sequence (DNA): TGCAGTGCTAGAAGTGGGTATCAGCCCCAGCATTTT. Amino acids: CSARSGYQPQHF.

This clonotype was picked up a small number of times. The rearrangement links TRBV12-3 or TRBV12-4 to TRBJ2-7; D is tentatively TRBD1 or TRBD2 (5 bases each). The CDR3 has 15 residues. Deletions cut 3 bases from V and 6 bases from J, with 18 bases between. CDR3 sequence reads: CASSFLGTSTGEQYF. As DNA, the CDR3 is TGTGCCAGCAGTTTTCTCGGGACCTCCACTGGCGAGCAGTACTTC.

The chain recombines TRBV5-1 with TRBJ2-3; D is perhaps TRBD2 (5 bases). From germline, CDR1 is SGHRS and CDR2 YFSETQ. V shed 4 bases and J shed 4 bases, with 19 bases lying between them. CDR3 length equals 16 residues. The CDR3 sequence: CASSPNPGSGADTQYF. The CDR3 coding sequence is TGCGCCAGCAGCCCTAATCCGGGATCTGGGGCAGATACGCAGTATTTT.